Each of the 25 T cell receptor beta chains below was sequenced from the same sample in a study of blood T cell repertoires in COVID-19. Produced via immunoSEQ multiplex PCR; TCRdb's table is partial and in-frame only. This sample carries about 270,000 clones, under 95% of them seen once, and the ten largest clones take 2.5% to 3%. The sequencing input was PBMCs or T cells enriched from blood (not recorded which). These receptors were collected from a man aged 35 to 55 who had been exposed to COVID-19.

This clone appeared a few times. CDR3 sequence (DNA): TGTGCCAGCTCACCATATCAACAGGGCTTAACTGGGGCCAACGTCCTGACTTTC. Protein: CASSPYQQGLTGANVLTF. The gene calls are TRBV18 and TRBJ2-6, with D possibly matching TRBD1 (6 bases). The CDR3 loop spans 18 amino acids. Looked up from germline, CDR1 is KGHSH and CDR2 is LQKENI. The V end was cut by 2 bases, the J end by 2 bases, with 16 bases between.

The V and J genes are TRBV4-1 and TRBJ2-2, with 8 bases lining up with TRBD2. The V gene end was trimmed by 8 bases and the J gene end by 1 base; junction bases not matched to a gene: 6. The germline V gene encodes CDR1 MGHRA and CDR2 YSYEKL. This CDR3 spans 15 amino acids. The CDR3 DNA reads as TGCGCCAGCTCGATGACTAGCGAGAACACCGGGGAGCTGTTTTTT. Amino acids: CASSMTSENTGELFF.

J is TRBJ1-4 and V is TRBV18; possibly TRBD1 for D (6 bases). The V gene lost 5 bases and the J gene lost 4 bases, with 14 bases spanning the gap. The CDR3 runs 15 residues. From germline, CDR1 is KGHSH and CDR2 LQKENI. The CDR3 sequence: CASSSGTRDNEKLFF. The CDR3 DNA reads as TGTGCCAGCTCATCCGGGACACGTGATAATGAAAAACTGTTTTTT.

The chain carries TRBV30 and TRBJ1-2; maybe TRBD1 (6 bases). The CDR3 is 14 amino acids. Trimming left V 4 bases short and J 5 bases short, with 17 bases between. Per germline, CDR1 GTSNPN and CDR2 SVGIG (reference sequence). The CDR3 DNA follows: TGTGCCTGGATCCGCCCGGGCAGGGGATATGGCTACACCTTC. It codes for CAWIRPGRGYGYTF. Filled out from reference TRBV30 and TRBJ1-2, the complete variable domain reads SQTIHQWPATLVQPVGSPLSLECTVEGTSNPNLYWYRQAAGRGLQLLFYSVGIGQISSEVPQNLSASRPQDRQFILSSKKLLLSDSGFYLCAWIRPGRGYGYTFGSGTRLTVV.

The rearrangement uses TRBV11-3 and TRBJ1-2, with D unresolved. Germline V lookup: CDR1 SGHNT, CDR2 YENEEA. V lost 0 bases and J lost 4, with 12 bases in between. The CDR3 extends over 15 amino acids. The CDR3 nucleotides are TGTGCCAGCAGCTTAGACAGTCAGGTGTTCTATGGCTACACCTTC. Protein sequence: CASSLDSQVFYGYTF.

J is TRBJ2-5 and V is TRBV11-1; 12 bases line up with TRBD2. With 4 bases clipped from V and 5 bases from J, the junction kept 5 bases outside the gene matches. This CDR3 is 15 amino acids long. Germline values: CDR1 SGHAT, CDR2 FQDESV (reference sequence). The chain's CDR3 is CASSSTSGRVETQYF. The CDR3 DNA sequence: TGTGCCAGCAGCTCGACTAGCGGGAGAGTGGAGACCCAGTACTTC.

The chain has TRBV28 and TRBJ1-1; 12 bases line up with TRBD1. CDR3 size: 15 residues. Germline V gene sequence: CDR1 MDHEN, CDR2 SYDVKM. The V gene end was trimmed by 2 bases and the J gene end by 6 bases; junction bases not matched to a gene: 4. The CDR3 nucleotides read TGTGCCAGCAGTTTAGGGACAGGGGGCGTGGCTGAAGCTTTCTTT. Protein sequence: CASSLGTGGVAEAFF.

V is TRBV9 and J is TRBJ2-7; the match to TRBD1 covers 7 bases. This CDR3 has 15 residues. Germline CDR1 is SGDLS and CDR2 is YYNGEE. The V segment lost 4 bases and the J segment 5 bases; nucleotides outside the gene matches: 12. The CDR3 DNA sequence: TGTGCCAGCAGCTACCGACAGGGTCCCCGCAACGAGCAGTACTTC. This sequence encodes CASSYRQGPRNEQYF. Filled out from reference TRBV9 and TRBJ2-7, the complete variable domain reads DSGVTQTPKHLITATGQRVTLRCSPRSGDLSVYWYQQSLDQGLQFLIQYYNGEERAKGNILERFSAQQFPDLHSELNLSSLELGDSALYFCASSYRQGPRNEQYFGPGTRLTVT.

This chain connects TRBV24-1 to TRBJ2-1; D not resolved. Germline V CDR1 and CDR2: KGHDR, SFDVKD. V gave up 10 bases and J gave up 5 bases, with 8 bases separating them. This CDR3 has 11 amino acids. The chain's CDR3 is CATDWNNEQFF. The CDR3 nucleotides are TGTGCCACTGACTGGAACAATGAGCAGTTCTTC.

The chain combines TRBV19 with TRBJ2-7; 8 bases match TRBD1. Germline lookup yields CDR1 LNHDA and CDR2 SQIVND (reference sequence). V dropped 6 bases and J dropped 4; count of bases not matched to a gene: 2. CDR3 length: 12 residues. The CDR3 coding sequence is TGTGCCAGTAGGGACAGGGCTTACGAGCAGTACTTC. Translation: CASRDRAYEQYF.

J is TRBJ2-6 and V is TRBV9; 10 bases match TRBD2. J was trimmed by 0 bases and V by 0 bases; bases with no gene match: 3. Germline V gives CDR1 SGDLS, CDR2 YYNGEE. CDR3 length: 18 residues. CDR3 nucleotide sequence: TGTGCCAGCAGCGTAGGACTAGCGGGCGTCTCTGGGGCCAACGTCCTGACTTTC. Translated, it gives CASSVGLAGVSGANVLTF.

The rearrangement joins TRBV4-1 to TRBJ1-5; 8 bases are a match to TRBD1. The germline V gene has CDR1 MGHRA and CDR2 YSYEKL. The J segment lost 6 bases and the V segment lost 0 bases, leaving 10 bases of the junction unmatched. The length of the CDR3 is 17 residues. The CDR3 reads CASSQEIGTGLRQPQHF. CDR3 nucleotides: TGCGCCAGCAGCCAAGAAATCGGGACAGGCCTACGTCAGCCCCAGCATTTT.

The chain recombines TRBV4-1 with TRBJ1-5; a weak D match, TRBD1 (6 bases). Trimming cost V 6 bases and J 0 bases, with 12 bases left between them. CDR3 length equals 15 residues. Germline CDR1 is MGHRA and CDR2 is YSYEKL. The CDR3 protein is CASRLTGNSNQPQHF. The DNA for the CDR3 is TGCGCCAGCAGGCTGACAGGAAATAGCAATCAGCCCCAGCATTTT.

The rearrangement uses TRBV4-3 and TRBJ1-2; 7 bases map to TRBD1. V lost 4 bases and J lost 3; bases outside the gene matches: 8. Germline V gene sequence: CDR1 LGHNA, CDR2 YSLEER. The CDR3 contains 15 residues. CDR3 region: CASSPLHRGHYGYTF. In DNA form, the CDR3 reads TGCGCCAGCAGCCCCCTCCACAGGGGCCACTATGGCTACACCTTC.

The chain carries TRBV10-3 and TRBJ2-1, with 12 bases that match TRBD1. The germline CDR1 and CDR2 sequences are ENHRY and SYGVKD. The CDR3 is 18 residues long. The V and J ends lost 3 bases and 0 bases, in that order; junction bases with no gene match: 6. CDR3 in amino acids: CAISEGTGGGTSYNEQFF. The CDR3 nucleotides are TGTGCCATCAGTGAAGGGACAGGGGGCGGGACCTCCTACAATGAGCAGTTCTTC.

The chain has TRBV19 and TRBJ2-3; TRBD2 matches at 7 bases. The V segment lost 4 bases and the J segment 4 bases; nucleotides outside the gene matches: 5. The length of the CDR3 is 14 residues. Germline CDR1 reads LNHDA; CDR2 reads SQIVND (reference sequence). CDR3 residues: CASSTSGGADTQYF. CDR3 DNA: TGTGCCAGTAGTACTAGCGGAGGCGCAGATACGCAGTATTTT. The full variable domain, its missing parts supplied by reference TRBV19 and TRBJ2-3, is DGGITQSPKYLFRKEGQNVTLSCEQNLNHDAMYWYRQDPGQGLRLIYYSQIVNDFQKGDIAEGYSVSREKKESFPLTVTSAQKNPTAFYLCASSTSGGADTQYFGPGTRLTVL.

This clone was counted between two and nine times. CDR3 residues: CASSSPSVNTEAFF. DNA for the CDR3: TGTGCCAGCAGCTCCCCCTCTGTGAACACTGAAGCTTTCTTT. The chain couples TRBV6-5 to TRBJ1-1; D is undetermined. V was cut by 6 bases and J by 0 bases, with 11 bases left in between. This CDR3 spans 14 amino acids. Per germline, CDR1 MNHEY and CDR2 SVGAGI.

The chain is built from TRBV28 and TRBJ2-3; D may be TRBD2 (7 bases). Germline loops: CDR1 MDHEN, CDR2 SYDVKM. CDR3 size: 22 residues. V was clipped by 10 bases and J by 0 bases, with 38 bases between them. The CDR3 region is CATMGWGAASGRGYSSTDTQYF. The CDR3 DNA follows: TGTGCCACCATGGGGTGGGGGGCAGCTAGCGGACGGGGTTATAGTAGCACAGATACGCAGTATTTT.

The CDR3 DNA reads TGCGCCAGCAGCCAAGACAGGGGGACGAACACCGGGGAGCTGTTTTTT. Translating it yields CASSQDRGTNTGELFF. The chain uses TRBV4-1 and TRBJ2-2, with 7 nucleotides matching TRBD1. Germline assignment: CDR1 MGHRA and CDR2 YSYEKL. The CDR3 runs to 16 residues. With 0 bases clipped from V and 0 bases from J, the junction kept 1 base outside the gene matches.

The chain employs TRBV18 and TRBJ2-7, with 11 bases lining up with TRBD2. Germline V gene sequence: CDR1 KGHSH, CDR2 LQKENI. The CDR3 is made up of 16 amino acids. The V gene end was trimmed by 9 bases and the J gene end by 2 bases; junction bases not matched to a gene: 12. As DNA, the CDR3 is TGTGCCAGTAACCGACTAGCGGGAACGTCGCCCTACGAGCAGTACTTC. Protein: CASNRLAGTSPYEQYF.

The rearrangement joins TRBV12-5 to TRBJ1-1; 7 nucleotides match TRBD1. CDR1 is LGHNT and CDR2 is FRNRAP in the germline V gene. The length of the CDR3 is 14 residues. Trimming at V came to 6 bases and at J to 0 bases, leaving 4 bases not matched to a gene. CDR3 sequence reads: CASGLRGLNTEAFF. CDR3 sequence (DNA): TGTGCTAGTGGCCTAAGGGGGCTGAACACTGAAGCTTTCTTT.

The V call is TRBV28, the J call TRBJ1-4, with D maybe TRBD1 (6 bases). The germline V gene encodes CDR1 MDHEN and CDR2 SYDVKM. This CDR3 is built from 11 residues. The V and J ends lost 9 bases and 8 bases respectively, with 10 bases between them. The CDR3 loop reads CASRRGEKLFF. In nucleotides, the CDR3 is TGTGCCAGTCGAAGGGGGGAAAAACTGTTTTTT.

The gene calls are TRBV30 and TRBJ1-5; D may be TRBD1 (6 bases). Germline loops: CDR1 GTSNPN, CDR2 SVGIG (reference sequence). CDR3 size: 13 residues. Trimming pared 0 bases from V and 7 bases from J, leaving 10 bases between. DNA of the CDR3: TGTGCCTGGAGTGTACAGGGTCGCCAGCCCCAGCATTTT. Its translation is CAWSVQGRQPQHF.

The chain carries TRBV14 and TRBJ1-1, with D perhaps matching TRBD1 (5 bases). The ends were cut back, 0 bases at V and 6 bases at J, with 14 bases in the middle. CDR1 is SGHDN, CDR2 FVKESK, per germline. CDR3 size: 15 residues. CDR3 bases: TGTGCCAGCAGCCAAGATCGGGACTGGCCTCCTGAAGCTTTCTTT. Its protein is CASSQDRDWPPEAFF.

The chain carries TRBV9 and TRBJ1-4; D remains unclear. Germline CDR1 is SGDLS and CDR2 is YYNGEE. This CDR3 contains 15 residues. Trimming left V 3 bases short and J 5 bases short, with 14 bases between. The CDR3 DNA follows: TGTGCCAGCAGCGCCTCCGGGGTTCAAAATGAAAAACTGTTTTTT. It yields the protein CASSASGVQNEKLFF.